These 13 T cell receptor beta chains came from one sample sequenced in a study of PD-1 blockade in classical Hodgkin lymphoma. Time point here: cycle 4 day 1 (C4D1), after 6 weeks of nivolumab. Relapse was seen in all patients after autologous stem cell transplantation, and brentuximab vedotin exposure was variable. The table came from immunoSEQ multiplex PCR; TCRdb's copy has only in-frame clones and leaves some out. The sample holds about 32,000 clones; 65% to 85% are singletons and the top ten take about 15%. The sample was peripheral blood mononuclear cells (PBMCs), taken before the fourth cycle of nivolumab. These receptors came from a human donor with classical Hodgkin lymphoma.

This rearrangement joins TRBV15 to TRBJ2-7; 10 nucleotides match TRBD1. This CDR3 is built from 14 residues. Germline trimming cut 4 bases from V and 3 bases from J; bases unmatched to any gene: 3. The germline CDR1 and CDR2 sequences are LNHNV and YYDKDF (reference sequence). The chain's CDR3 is CATSNRDRGYEQYF. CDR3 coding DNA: TGTGCCACCAGCAACCGGGACAGGGGCTACGAGCAGTACTTC.

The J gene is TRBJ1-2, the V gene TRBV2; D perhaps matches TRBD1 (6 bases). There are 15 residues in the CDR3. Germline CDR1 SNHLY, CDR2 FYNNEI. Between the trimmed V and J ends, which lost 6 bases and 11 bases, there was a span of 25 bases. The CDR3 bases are TGTGCCAGCAGGGAGGCGGTACCGGGACGGCAGGGGTACACCTTC. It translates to CASREAVPGRQGYTF.

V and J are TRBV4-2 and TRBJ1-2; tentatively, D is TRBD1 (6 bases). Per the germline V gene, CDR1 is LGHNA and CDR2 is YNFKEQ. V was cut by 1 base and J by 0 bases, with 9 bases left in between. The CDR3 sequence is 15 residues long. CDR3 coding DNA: TGTGCCAGCAGCCAAGCCACAGGGTCTAACTATGGCTACACCTTC. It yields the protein CASSQATGSNYGYTF.

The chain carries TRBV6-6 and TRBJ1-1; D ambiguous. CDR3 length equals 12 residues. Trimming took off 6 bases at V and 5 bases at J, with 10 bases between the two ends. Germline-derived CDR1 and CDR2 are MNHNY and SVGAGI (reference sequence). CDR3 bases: TGTGCCAGCAGCCCGTACGGGACTGAAGCTTTCTTT. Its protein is CASSPYGTEAFF.

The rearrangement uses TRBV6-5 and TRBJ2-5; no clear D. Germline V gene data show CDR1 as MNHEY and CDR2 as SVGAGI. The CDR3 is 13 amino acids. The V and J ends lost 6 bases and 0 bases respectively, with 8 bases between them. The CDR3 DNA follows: TGTGCCAGCAGCACTGGGGACCAAGAGACCCAGTACTTC. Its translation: CASSTGDQETQYF.

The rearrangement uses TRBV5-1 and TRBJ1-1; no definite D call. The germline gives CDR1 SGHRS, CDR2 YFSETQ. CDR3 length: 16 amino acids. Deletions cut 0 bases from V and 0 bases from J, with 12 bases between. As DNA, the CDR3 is TGCGCCAGCAGCTTGGATGGAGGGAAAATGAACACTGAAGCTTTCTTT. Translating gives CASSLDGGKMNTEAFF.

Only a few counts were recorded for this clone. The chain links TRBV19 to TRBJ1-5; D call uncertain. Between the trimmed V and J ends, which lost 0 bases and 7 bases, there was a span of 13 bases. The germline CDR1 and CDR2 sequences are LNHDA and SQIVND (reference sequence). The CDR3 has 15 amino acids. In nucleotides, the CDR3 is TGTGCCAGTAGTATAGATAGGGCAGGCACACAGCCCCAGCATTTT. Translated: CASSIDRAGTQPQHF.

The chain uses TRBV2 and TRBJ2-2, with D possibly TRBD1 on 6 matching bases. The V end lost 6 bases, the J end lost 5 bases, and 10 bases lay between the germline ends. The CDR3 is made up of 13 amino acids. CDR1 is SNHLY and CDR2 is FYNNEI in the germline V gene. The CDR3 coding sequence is TGTGCCAGCAGGACAGGTTTTACCGGGGAGCTGTTTTTT. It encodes CASRTGFTGELFF.

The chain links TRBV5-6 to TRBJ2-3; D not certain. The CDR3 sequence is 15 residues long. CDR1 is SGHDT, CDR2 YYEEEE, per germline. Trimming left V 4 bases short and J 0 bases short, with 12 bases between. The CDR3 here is CASSQGLLSTDTQYF. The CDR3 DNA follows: TGTGCCAGCAGCCAAGGGCTTTTGAGCACAGATACGCAGTATTTT.

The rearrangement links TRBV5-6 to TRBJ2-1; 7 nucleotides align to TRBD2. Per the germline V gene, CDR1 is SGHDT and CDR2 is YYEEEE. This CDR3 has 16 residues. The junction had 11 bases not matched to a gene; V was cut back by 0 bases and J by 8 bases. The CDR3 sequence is CASSLAGGLSGDEQFF. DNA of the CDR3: TGTGCCAGCAGCTTGGCCGGGGGGTTGAGTGGGGATGAGCAGTTCTTC.

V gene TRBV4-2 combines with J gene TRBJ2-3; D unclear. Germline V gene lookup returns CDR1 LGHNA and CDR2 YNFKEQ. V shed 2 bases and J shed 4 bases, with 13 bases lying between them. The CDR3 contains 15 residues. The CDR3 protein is CASSQSYQRSDTQYF. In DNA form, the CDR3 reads TGTGCCAGCAGCCAATCGTACCAGCGATCAGATACGCAGTATTTT.

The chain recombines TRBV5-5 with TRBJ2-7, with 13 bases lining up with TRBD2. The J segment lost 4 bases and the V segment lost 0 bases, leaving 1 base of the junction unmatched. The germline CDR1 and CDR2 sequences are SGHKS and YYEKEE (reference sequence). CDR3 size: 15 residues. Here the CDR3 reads CASSLETSGGYEQYV. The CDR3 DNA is TGTGCCAGCAGCTTGGAGACTAGCGGGGGGTACGAGCAGTACGTC.

CDR3 region: CASSDSHRGDLSNEQFF. The CDR3 DNA reads as TGTGCCAGCAGTGACTCGCATCGGGGGGACTTATCTAATGAGCAGTTCTTC. This rearrangement joins TRBV6-4 to TRBJ2-1; 7 positions agree with TRBD2. This CDR3 contains 17 residues. The V gene's germline CDR1 is MRHNA and CDR2 SNTAGT. Trimming at V came to 0 bases and at J to 7 bases, leaving 12 bases not matched to a gene.